This passage covers 32 T cell receptor beta chains from one sample sequenced in a study of tumor-infiltrating lymphocytes in localized non-small cell lung cancer. Libraries were prepared by immunoSEQ multiplex PCR; TCRdb keeps only in-frame clonotypes and omits some of them. Of a few thousand clones listed, under 60% were seen once; the top ten hold around 13%. Material for sequencing was uninvolved lung tissue not adjacent to the tumor. These receptors were collected from a human donor with non-small cell lung cancer. Some clones in this sample may be carry-over from other donors' samples.

The chain is built from TRBV7-9 and TRBJ2-3; 8 bases are a match to TRBD1. V shed 4 bases, J shed 0 bases, and the junction held 3 bases outside the gene matches. The germline V gene has CDR1 SEHNR and CDR2 FQNEAQ (reference sequence). The CDR3 covers 15 residues. This chain's CDR3 is CASSSDRGSTDTQYF. In DNA, the CDR3 is TGTGCCAGCAGCTCCGACAGGGGCAGCACAGATACGCAGTATTTT.

This clone was seen a handful of times. This chain links TRBV21-1 with TRBJ1-2. TRBV21-1 represents a pseudogene. The CDR3 length is 15 residues. The CDR3 loop is CASSKWDSDNYGYTF. The CDR3 nucleotides read TGTGCCAGCAGCAAGTGGGACTCAGATAACTATGGCTACACCTTC.

The V gene is TRBV6-5, the J gene TRBJ2-7, with 7 bases that match TRBD1. The V and J ends lost 6 bases and 0 bases, in that order; junction bases with no gene match: 8. The CDR3 contains 15 residues. Germline lookup yields CDR1 MNHEY and CDR2 SVGAGI. The chain's CDR3 is CASRQQGSSSYEQYF. In nucleotides, the CDR3 is TGTGCCAGCAGGCAACAGGGGTCGAGCTCCTACGAGCAGTACTTC.

The chain recombines TRBV5-1 with TRBJ1-5; D gene uncertain. Between the trimmed V and J ends, which lost 0 bases and 0 bases, there was a span of 10 bases. This CDR3 contains 16 residues. Germline loops: CDR1 SGHRS, CDR2 YFSETQ. CDR3 in DNA: TGCGCCAGCAGCTTGGCCCGGGAATATAGCAATCAGCCCCAGCATTTT. Translated, it gives CASSLAREYSNQPQHF.

The sample holds one count of this clone. The rearrangement links TRBV6-5 to TRBJ2-7; possibly TRBD2 for D (6 bases). The germline V gene has CDR1 MNHEY and CDR2 SVGAGI. Trimming removed 6 bases at V and 6 bases at J, with 21 bases between. This CDR3 is built from 15 residues. CDR3 sequence (DNA): TGTGCCAGCAGACTTCGACTAGACGCTACTACCGAGCAGTACTTC. Translated: CASRLRLDATTEQYF.

In this sample, this clone turned up a few times. The chain couples TRBV6-5 to TRBJ1-1; 7 bases are shared with TRBD1. CDR3 length equals 14 residues. V lost 6 bases and J lost 5; bases outside the gene matches: 9. Per the germline V gene, CDR1 is MNHEY and CDR2 is SVGAGI. Here the CDR3 DNA reads TGTGCCAGCAGGCAGACAGGGACCTGGACTGAAGCTTTCTTT. Translating gives CASRQTGTWTEAFF.

This chain links TRBV6-5 with TRBJ2-2, with no clear D. Per germline, CDR1 MNHEY and CDR2 SVGAGI. Trimming took off 2 bases at V and 5 bases at J, with 9 bases between the two ends. CDR3 length: 14 residues. DNA for the CDR3: TGTGCCAGCAGTTACGACTCCGGGACCGGGGAGCTGTTTTTT. This translates into CASSYDSGTGELFF.

This clone was counted between two and nine times. The gene calls are TRBV6-1 and TRBJ2-7; TRBD1 matches at 12 bases. Losses at the gene ends were 2 bases for V and 5 bases for J; bases not matched to a gene: 7. The CDR3 is 16 amino acids. CDR1 and CDR2 (germline): MNHNS, SASEGT. The CDR3 DNA follows: TGTGCCAGCAGTGAAAATGCCGGGACAGGGGGCCACGAGCAGTACTTC. Its translation is CASSENAGTGGHEQYF.

The chain combines TRBV30 with TRBJ2-7, with 7 bases matching TRBD2. J was trimmed by 6 bases and V by 8 bases; bases with no gene match: 13. CDR3 size: 13 residues. Germline CDR1 GTSNPN, CDR2 SVGIG (reference sequence). In nucleotides, the CDR3 is TGTGCCGCCCTTCAGCCAGGGAGGGGCGAGCAGTACTTC. Translation: CAALQPGRGEQYF.

The gene calls are TRBV6-5 and TRBJ2-5, with 7 bases lining up with TRBD2. This CDR3 is built from 15 residues. Losses at the gene ends were 2 bases for V and 5 bases for J; bases not matched to a gene: 8. Germline values: CDR1 MNHEY, CDR2 SVGAGI. The CDR3, as DNA: TGTGCCAGCAGTTACACCAGAGGGGAGGGGGAGACCCAGTACTTC. Residues: CASSYTRGEGETQYF.

This sequence joins TRBV29-1 and TRBJ2-3; 8 bases line up with TRBD2. The junction had 6 bases not matched to a gene; V was cut back by 8 bases and J by 5 bases. The CDR3 totals 12 residues. Germline lookup yields CDR1 SQVTM and CDR2 ANQGSEA. The chain's CDR3 is CSLSGARDTQYF. The CDR3 nucleotides read TGCAGCCTTAGCGGGGCCCGAGATACGCAGTATTTT.

This clone is termed large. The genes are TRBV7-2 and TRBJ1-2, with TRBD1 as a possible D gene (6 bases). Trimming took off 5 bases at V and 7 bases at J, with 20 bases between the two ends. This CDR3 has 15 residues. The germline V gene has CDR1 SGHTA and CDR2 FQGNSA. This CDR3 reads CASSPSGQNRGGYTF. The CDR3 DNA follows: TGTGCCAGCAGCCCAAGCGGACAGAATAGGGGTGGCTACACCTTC.

The chain joins TRBV4-1 to TRBJ1-6; TRBD1 matches at 7 bases. The CDR3 extends over 16 amino acids. The germline CDR1 and CDR2 sequences are MGHRA and YSYEKL. After removal of 2 bases from V and 10 bases from J, the junction contained 11 bases not matched to a gene. CDR3: CASSQTTGSLGSPLHF. CDR3 DNA: TGCGCCAGCAGCCAAACGACAGGGTCATTGGGGTCACCCCTCCACTTT.

The chain carries TRBV5-1 and TRBJ2-7; 13 nucleotides line up with TRBD2. V shed 4 bases and J 2 bases; nucleotides not matched to a gene: 3. Germline V gene data show CDR1 as SGHRS and CDR2 as YFSETQ. The CDR3 runs to 15 residues. The CDR3 region has the DNA TGCGCCAGCAGCACCGGACTAGCGGGGGCCTACGAGCAGTACTTC. As protein: CASSTGLAGAYEQYF.

The chain is built from TRBV19 and TRBJ2-3; no clear D. The CDR3 spans 15 residues. Per the germline V gene, CDR1 is LNHDA and CDR2 is SQIVND (reference sequence). V lost 4 bases and J 0 bases, leaving 11 bases between the germline ends. The CDR3 loop reads CASSNGKPSTDTQYF. CDR3 sequence (DNA): TGTGCCAGTAGTAATGGGAAACCTAGCACAGATACGCAGTATTTT.

This clone was counted a single time. This chain uses TRBV13 with TRBJ2-7; possibly TRBD1 for D (5 bases). CDR3 length: 13 residues. V was trimmed by 5 bases and J by 1 base, leaving 9 bases between them. Germline assignment: CDR1 PRHDT and CDR2 FYEKMQ (reference sequence). The CDR3 loop reads CASSPQVSYEQYF. Written as DNA, the CDR3 is TGTGCCAGCAGCCCACAGGTATCCTACGAGCAGTACTTC.

This clone was seen a handful of times. The rearrangement uses TRBV5-4 and TRBJ2-3; D perhaps matches TRBD2 (6 bases). This CDR3 region has 14 residues. V lost 4 bases, J lost 5 bases, and 14 bases lay in between. The germline gives CDR1 SGHNT, CDR2 YYREEE (reference sequence). CDR3 residues: CASSPGTREDTQYF. The CDR3 nucleotides read TGTGCCAGCAGCCCGGGGACGCGGGAAGATACGCAGTATTTT.

V usage is TRBV5-6 and J usage is TRBJ2-5, with 12 bases that match TRBD2. Germline CDR1 SGHDT, CDR2 YYEEEE. With 6 bases clipped from V and 6 bases from J, the junction kept 6 bases outside the gene matches. There are 14 residues in the CDR3. CDR3 sequence (DNA): TGTGCCAGCATGCTAGCGGGGGGGCGGAAGACCCAGTACTTC. Protein sequence: CASMLAGGRKTQYF.

The rearrangement uses TRBV29-1 and TRBJ2-1; D is possibly TRBD1 (6 bases). The CDR3 length is 13 residues. With 7 bases removed from V and 3 bases from J, the gap between germline ends came to 13 bases. CDR1 SQVTM and CDR2 ANQGSEA come from the germline V gene. CDR3 in amino acids: CSGGGAVYNEQFF. CDR3 DNA sequence: TGCAGCGGTGGGGGCGCCGTCTACAATGAGCAGTTCTTC.

The gene calls are TRBV29-1 and TRBJ1-4; 8 bases are a match to TRBD1. V lost 7 bases, J lost 8 bases, and 6 bases stayed unmatched. CDR3 length: 12 amino acids. CDR1 is SQVTM and CDR2 is ANQGSEA in the germline V gene. CDR3 DNA: TGCAGCGCAGGGGGCGCGTTAGAAAAACTGTTTTTT. Translated, it gives CSAGGALEKLFF.

This clone came up once. The chain employs TRBV30 and TRBJ1-1; unclear D gene. CDR1 is GTSNPN and CDR2 is SVGIG in the germline V gene (reference sequence). The CDR3 is made up of 13 amino acids. Trimming removed 3 bases from V and 4 bases from J, with 12 bases in between. The CDR3 reads CAWRLLPSTEAFF. CDR3 coding DNA: TGTGCCTGGAGACTACTCCCGAGCACTGAAGCTTTCTTT.

The chain uses TRBV6-5 and TRBJ1-2, with 7 bases that match TRBD1. Germline lookup yields CDR1 MNHEY and CDR2 SVGAGI. V was clipped by 9 bases and J by 8 bases; unmatched bases: 9. This CDR3 has 12 amino acids. The CDR3: CASRQGPVGYTF. As DNA, the CDR3 is TGTGCCAGTAGACAGGGTCCGGTGGGCTACACCTTC.

The CDR3 bases are TGCGCCAGCAGCGAAATAGCGGGATCCCCGAGGGATACGCAGTATTTT. Translating it yields CASSEIAGSPRDTQYF. The chain carries TRBV5-1 and TRBJ2-3; 8 bases agree with TRBD2. Germline V lookup: CDR1 SGHRS, CDR2 YFSETQ. The CDR3 extends over 16 amino acids. V was clipped by 4 bases and J by 6 bases; unmatched bases: 13.

The chain links TRBV30 to TRBJ1-1; D not resolved. This CDR3 comprises 15 residues. The germline CDR1 and CDR2 sequences are GTSNPN and SVGIG (reference sequence). Trimming took 0 bases from V and 1 from J, leaving 12 bases between them. As DNA, the CDR3 is TGTGCCTGGAGTGTCCGCTGGCGGGCGAACACTGAAGCTTTCTTT. Amino acids: CAWSVRWRANTEAFF.

This rearrangement joins TRBV5-1 to TRBJ1-4; unclear D gene. The CDR3 contains 14 residues. Trimming left V 4 bases short and J 3 bases short, with 10 bases between. The germline V gene has CDR1 SGHRS and CDR2 YFSETQ. The CDR3: CASSTGSANEKLFF. Here the CDR3 DNA reads TGCGCCAGCAGCACCGGGTCGGCTAATGAAAAACTGTTTTTT.

This clone ranks as large. The rearrangement links TRBV6-5 to TRBJ1-6; a weak D match, TRBD1 (5 bases). Germline V gene sequence: CDR1 MNHEY, CDR2 SVGAGI. V was cut by 2 bases and J by 9 bases, with 14 bases left in between. The CDR3 runs to 15 residues. In DNA, the CDR3 is TGTGCCAGCAGTTACGAGGGGCGCGGTCGTTCACCCCTCCACTTT. It yields the protein CASSYEGRGRSPLHF.

The V call is TRBV29-1, the J call TRBJ1-4, with D possibly being TRBD1 (6 bases). CDR3 length equals 11 residues. Per the germline V gene, CDR1 is SQVTM and CDR2 is ANQGSEA. V gave up 6 bases and J gave up 8 bases, with 10 bases separating them. The CDR3 loop is CSVDRGEKLFF. CDR3 DNA: TGCAGCGTGGATAGGGGGGAAAAACTGTTTTTT.

The chain combines TRBV30 with TRBJ2-1; TRBD1 matches 7 bases. The CDR3 is 16 amino acids. V lost 3 bases to trimming and J lost 4 bases; unmatched junction nucleotides: 12. CDR1 is GTSNPN and CDR2 is SVGIG in the germline V gene (reference sequence). The CDR3 protein is CAWRAQTGNSYNEQFF. Written as DNA, the CDR3 is TGTGCCTGGAGGGCCCAGACAGGGAATTCTTACAATGAGCAGTTCTTC.

This clone has only a few counts. The chain is built from TRBV18 and TRBJ2-5; no clear D. Germline V gene sequence: CDR1 KGHSH, CDR2 LQKENI. The CDR3 is 12 residues long. Trimming cost V 1 base and J 4 bases, with 4 bases left between them. CDR3 protein: CASSPQPETQYF. The CDR3 region has the DNA TGTGCCAGCTCACCACAACCAGAGACCCAGTACTTC.

This clone appeared a single time. V is TRBV6-5 and J is TRBJ2-7, with D possibly TRBD2 on 5 matching bases. Trimming left V 6 bases short and J 2 bases short, with 11 bases between. Germline V gene sequence: CDR1 MNHEY, CDR2 SVGAGI. CDR3 length: 13 amino acids. CDR3 in DNA: TGTGCCAGCAGAGAGCGGATAACCTACGAGCAGTACTTC. This codes for CASRERITYEQYF.

The chain employs TRBV20-1 and TRBJ2-5, with D unclear. Trimming took off 2 bases at V and 3 bases at J, with 4 bases between the two ends. There are 11 residues in the CDR3. The germline V gene has CDR1 DFQATT and CDR2 SNEGSKA (reference sequence). The CDR3 sequence: CSARTKETQYF. DNA of the CDR3: TGCAGTGCTAGAACAAAAGAGACCCAGTACTTC.

This clone has more than one count but fewer than ten. The chain couples TRBV30 to TRBJ1-1; 7 nucleotides align to TRBD1. CDR3 length: 14 residues. V was pared by 0 bases and J by 5 bases, with 6 bases of the junction left unmatched. Germline CDR1 reads GTSNPN; CDR2 reads SVGIG (reference sequence). The CDR3 loop reads CAWSVHDRVTEAFF. The CDR3 DNA reads as TGTGCCTGGAGTGTACATGACAGGGTGACTGAAGCTTTCTTT.